What follows is one T cell receptor (beta chain) and its context. No antigen is known for it. The junction departs from the called germline gene at one end, perhaps through a read error. The read terminates 3 residues ahead of where the CDR3 ends, so the germline J gene completes it. Libraries were prepared by immunoSEQ multiplex PCR; TCRdb keeps only in-frame clonotypes and omits some of them. The data include about 15,000 clones; the top ten clones carry 4.9%. This sample was included in a study of T cell clonality in common variable immunodeficiency. The study, taken as a whole, reports: Common variable immunodeficiency TCR beta sequences reportedly had fewer deletions and N-nucleotide insertions.

The CDR3 consists of 15 residues. The TCR was taken from a human donor with common variable immunodeficiency. Specimen: peripheral blood mononuclear cells. The rearrangement links TRBV12-3 or TRBV12-4 to TRBJ1-3; 9 nucleotides match TRBD1. The sequenced part of the CDR3 DNA is TGTGCCAGCAGTTTCACAGGGGGCTCTGGAACCACC. Protein: CASSFTGGSGTT. The full CDR3 sequence reads CASSFTGGSGTTIYF.